The 12 T cell receptor beta chains listed next were all sequenced from one sample in a study of molecular identifiers for immune sequencing clone quantification. MiXCR was run by TCRdb on the PCR reads, yielding one entry per CDR3 protein. The sample yields about 640,000 distinct CDR3 sequences, just under 20% seen once. Input material: naive CD8+ T cells from blood, with Jurkat cell RNA spiked in. The subset: FACS-sorted CD8+CD4-CCR7+CD45RA+ naive T cells. These receptors were collected from a human donor in good health. Some libraries in this study had Jurkat cell RNA spiked in.

The chain carries TRBV4-2 and TRBJ2-3, with TRBD2 as a possible D gene (6 bases). CDR3 length: 16 amino acids. Per germline, CDR1 LGHNA and CDR2 YNFKEQ. V shed 2 bases and J shed 0 bases, with 12 bases lying between them. The CDR3 loop is CASSQIAGTSTDTQYF. The CDR3 bases are TGTGCCAGCAGCCAAATCGCGGGAACTAGCACAGATACGCAGTATTTT.

Concerning this clonotype itself: A single base separates this from a much larger clone, so it may be a read error. V gene TRBV7-9 combines with J gene TRBJ2-2; 8 positions match TRBD1. This CDR3 region has 15 residues. The germline CDR1 and CDR2 sequences are SEHNR and FQNEAQ (reference sequence). DNA for the CDR3: TGTGCCAGCAGACCGTTGGACAGGGAAGTCGGGGGGCTGTTTTTT. Translation gives CASRPLDREVGGLFF.

This clonotype came up many times. The rearrangement uses TRBV4-3 and TRBJ1-3; D unresolved. Trimming left V 0 bases short and J 2 bases short, with 8 bases between. This CDR3 is built from 15 residues. The germline V gene encodes CDR1 LGHNA and CDR2 YSLEER. The CDR3 sequence: CASSQDPTTGNTIYF. In nucleotides, the CDR3 is TGCGCCAGCAGCCAAGATCCCACGACTGGAAACACCATATATTTT.

The chain has TRBV20-1 and TRBJ2-2, with D possibly being TRBD1 or TRBD2 (5 bases each). V was pared by 1 base and J by 1 base, with 10 bases between. The CDR3 length is 15 residues. The germline gives CDR1 DFQATT, CDR2 SNEGSKA (reference sequence). CDR3 in amino acids: CSARGDDRNTGELFF. Written as DNA, the CDR3 is TGCAGTGCTAGAGGGGACGACAGGAACACCGGGGAGCTGTTTTTT.

This clonotype was counted many times. This chain joins TRBV5-1 and TRBJ1-1, with unresolved D. Trimming cost V 0 bases and J 0 bases, with 6 bases left between them. Germline V gene sequence: CDR1 SGHRS, CDR2 YFSETQ. This CDR3 is built from 14 residues. The CDR3: CASSLVSLNTEAFF. The CDR3 DNA sequence: TGCGCCAGCAGCTTGGTCAGCCTGAACACTGAAGCTTTCTTT.

In its sample, this clonotype was seen many times. The chain joins TRBV4-3 to TRBJ2-7; D may be TRBD1 (6 bases). The CDR3 consists of 17 residues. V lost 2 bases to trimming and J lost 0 bases, with 17 bases between them. Germline V CDR1 and CDR2: LGHNA, YSLEER. The CDR3 spells CASSQRPRQVLSYEQYF. CDR3 nucleotides: TGCGCCAGCAGCCAACGTCCGCGACAGGTACTCTCCTACGAGCAGTACTTC.

In this sample, this clonotype turned up many times. The rearrangement uses TRBV19 and TRBJ2-3; a weak D match, TRBD2 (5 bases). CDR3 length: 12 residues. Trimming shortened V by 6 bases and J by 13 bases, and 17 bases separated the two germline ends. Germline CDR1 LNHDA, CDR2 SQIVND (reference sequence). In DNA form, the CDR3 reads TGTGCCAGTAGCCGGGGTGGGATGGCGGAGTATTTT. Amino acid sequence: CASSRGGMAEYF.

With regard to this clonotype: Its ends do not fully match the called genes, so a read error is possible. The J gene is TRBJ2-5, the V gene TRBV5-6, with 8 bases identical to TRBD2. In germline, CDR1 is SGHDT, CDR2 YYEEEE. The CDR3 is 16 residues long. Here the CDR3 DNA reads TGTGCCAGCGGCTTGGGTCGAGCGGGAGTTGGCGAGACCCAGTACTTC. Amino acid sequence: CASGLGRAGVGETQYF.

Remarks on this clonotype: This CDR3 fails to terminate in the conserved phenylalanine or tryptophan, so it likely reflects a read error. J is TRBJ1-5 and V is TRBV28; D uncertain. CDR3 length: 14 amino acids. V was clipped by 4 bases and J by 7 bases, with 14 bases between them. Germline assignment: CDR1 MDHEN and CDR2 SYDVKM. CDR3 sequence (DNA): TGTGCCAGCAGTTATACCCGGGGTTGGCAGCCCCAGCATCTT. This sequence encodes CASSYTRGWQPQHL.

This clonotype came up many times. In DNA, the CDR3 is TGCGCCAGCAGCCAAGACGGATCAGAGGGGGCGTATGGCTACACCTTC. Translation: CASSQDGSEGAYGYTF. The rearrangement links TRBV4-3 to TRBJ1-2, with 7 bases aligning to TRBD1. This CDR3 has 16 residues. Germline CDR1 LGHNA, CDR2 YSLEER. Trimming cost V 0 bases and J 5 bases; bases outside gene matches: 9.

There are many counts of this clonotype. This rearrangement joins TRBV7-9 to TRBJ2-7; D is possibly TRBD2 (5 bases). Between the trimmed V and J ends, which lost 3 bases and 5 bases, there was a span of 17 bases. The CDR3 runs to 15 residues. From germline, CDR1 is SEHNR and CDR2 FQNEAQ (reference sequence). DNA for the CDR3: TGTGCCAGCAGCTTCACCGCGGGCCCGCTCGACGAGCAGTACTTC. Translating it yields CASSFTAGPLDEQYF.

A remark on this clonotype: A clone one base away is much larger, so this may be a read error. V gene TRBV11-2 combines with J gene TRBJ1-1; 9 bases agree with TRBD1. Per the germline V gene, CDR1 is SGHAT and CDR2 is FQNNGV. This CDR3 is 15 amino acids long. Here the CDR3 reads CARSLGNRGHTEAFF. The CDR3 DNA follows: TGTGCCCGCAGCTTGGGCAACAGGGGGCACACTGAAGCTTTCTTT.